This TCR beta chain was sequenced for a study of blood T cell repertoires in COVID-19. The wider study: The cDNA or gDNA used as material had been derived from T cells, B-cell-depleted T cells, or PBMCs.

This CDR3 comprises 13 residues. The V segment lost 4 bases and the J segment 7 bases; nucleotides outside the gene matches: 5. Germline assignment: CDR1 SGDLS and CDR2 YYNGEE. As processed by the authors: How many nucleated cells were present was estimated from reference gene primer amplification. Clones were sequenced by immunoSEQ multiplex PCR, and TCRdb holds only the in-frame ones, with some missing. V and J calls and clone size are those listed in that table; D and trimming were worked out from the DNA. The sample holds approximately 260,000 clones, 82% seen once. V usage is TRBV9 and J usage is TRBJ1-5; 7 bases line up with TRBD1. The sequenced sample was peripheral blood. This TCR derives from a woman aged 55-69 years with active or convalescent COVID-19. The CDR3 nucleotides read TGTGCCAGCAGCTACGGGACAGCACAGCCCCAGCATTTT. It specifies CASSYGTAQPQHF.